This T cell receptor beta chain was observed in a study of cytomegalovirus exposure and HLA in healthy donors (dated by TCRdb to 2016 to 2017). Regarding the study in general: An earlier analysis of several hundred of the donors reported 250 to 300 Gb of sequence data and approximately 110 million unique TCR beta sequences from roughly 200 million T cells. A later genetic analysis took genome-wide SNP genotypes for about three fifths of the 666 donors and used that subset as a discovery cohort. Donor age, sex, ethnicity and CMV serostatus were compiled alongside the repertoire data. High-throughput TCR immunosequencing, statistical association of individual TCRs with disease status, and machine learning were combined to predict cytomegalovirus infection status. Both class I and class II loci were covered by HLA typing, at four-digit resolution. An early release covering over 500 HLA-typed donors comprised about 300 gigabases of sequencing data and 65 million to 100 million unique TCR sequences. Typing coverage differed by locus: A, B, C, DRB1 and DQB1 were typed in about 629-640 donors, DQA1 in about 550, DPA1 in approximately 610, and DPB1 in just under 490. A later analysis re-examined previously published TCR beta repertoires from just over 650 donors and added high-resolution HLA genotyping to investigate patterns of TCR occurrence. Across approximately 420 genotyped donors of the cohort, an average of approximately 200,000 unique TCR beta nucleotide sequences per donor were sequenced, and 15% to 20% of those sequences were non-productive. The aim of the study was to test whether cataloging public T cell receptors could identify signatures of past pathogen exposure. An earlier analysis of 450 to 750 of the donors used high-throughput TCR beta sequencing to judge whether each TCR beta V gene segment behaved as functional or pseudogenic. Using immunosequencing, the study profiled T cell repertoires from 500 to 800 subjects and related those repertoires to cytomegalovirus serostatus. Rather than using new phenotypic data, the later analysis identified candidate immune exposures from TCR beta sequences and from how often those sequences occurred across donors. Because of strong linkage in the cohort, four or five DR-DQ haplotypes were treated as single units for association and clustering. Every repertoire in the discovery cohort had been generated on one and the same sequencing platform. Of the approximately 400 genotyped donors, approximately 82% fell in the genetic ancestry cluster associated with self-reported Caucasian donors. Besides the first cohort of around 670 subjects, a separate validation cohort made up of some 110 different subjects was used.

The method was the immunoSEQ multiplex PCR assay. For the multiplex PCR, a mixture combining 60 forward primers for TCR Vbeta segments and 13 reverse primers for TCR Jbeta segments was used. A multiplex PCR assay on genomic DNA amplified the CDR3 region of rearranged TCR beta genes. The Illumina HiSeq System was used to sequence the amplified TCR beta libraries as 87-base-pair reads. Turning to the authors' computational methods: Across the 500 to 850 repertoires, a later analysis counted 80 million or so unique TCR beta chains, roughly 11 million of which were shared by at least two donors. To remove PCR and sequencing errors, raw reads were error-corrected and collapsed into unique sequences using a nearest-neighbor algorithm that merged closely related sequences. CDR3 sequences were aligned to IMGT reference sequences to assign V, D and J gene segments. For a sequence to be retained, a match of at least six nucleotides to both a V gene segment and a J gene segment was required. Rearrangements were called productive when the CDR3 lacked stop codons and stayed in frame with V and J; all others were non-productive. Following IMGT convention, CDR3 was defined as the stretch from the second conserved V-encoded cysteine to the conserved J-encoded phenylalanine. The earlier analysis of a few hundred of the donors excluded sequences that lacked an unambiguous match to a single V gene segment. An earlier analysis of a few hundred of the donors called V segments functional above 56.7% productive rearrangements and segregating when the between-donor standard deviation exceeded 5%. A statistical classification framework was developed to diagnose cytomegalovirus status using the catalog of TCR beta chain sequences. In a later analysis, V and J genes were assigned by comparing TCR nucleotide sequences against IMGT/GENE-DB human TR gene sequences. Using the TCRdist pipeline, a later analysis assigned CDR3 sequences along with most-parsimonious VDJ recombination scenarios. In a later analysis, each TCR beta chain was defined by its CDR3 amino acid sequence together with its V-gene family, and reads lacking a unique V-gene family were excluded. As a way to deal with suspected cross-contamination and a sequencing artifact, a later analysis dropped nearly 600 nucleotide sequences that were highly shared and had low generation probability. In a later analysis, a clonal expansion index was calculated for each public chain from normalized within-repertoire ranks of inferred template counts. A later analysis computed generation probabilities with a VDJ recombination model fitted to out-of-frame rearrangements, and checked the results against IGoR. In a later analysis, hypergeometric tests were used to score TCR-TCR, TCR-HLA and TCR-CMV co-occurrence, with a repertoire-size bias correction applied to TCR pairs. A later analysis estimated false discovery rates by permuting HLA or CMV assignments 20 times. In a later analysis, co-occurring TCRs were grouped using DBSCAN, and TCRdist sequence similarity was added for clustering within HLA-allele-positive subsets. Repertoires with fewer than 30,000 or more than 120,000 public chains were left out of co-occurrence clustering, as were about 5 repertoires with anomalous nucleotide sharing. TCRdb took over this immuneACCESS table, retaining in-frame rearrangements with V and J assigned. Such tables are incomplete; in checked studies, under half of the missing clones stem from an unresolved V gene, and the remainder is unexplained. V, J and clone size reflect that table, while D and trimming were determined from the DNA. Counted in this sample were around 190,000 clones; around 77% of them appeared once. The top ten clones comprise approximately 1.5% of the sample.

A note on this clone: There is no known antigen for this receptor. No base quality information exists; no much larger clone differs at one position.

V is pared back by 1 base and J by 4 bases, with 4 bases lying between the germline termini. Reading from cysteine to phenylalanine, the CDR3 counts 12 amino acids. The retained sequence is limited to the CDR3, 36 bases, with the frame set at the first base. Per the germline V gene (reference sequence), LNHNV is the CDR1 and YYDKDF is the CDR2. Results and caveats for the whole study, not just this receptor: A further reported finding was that TCR beta sequences accurately predicted the HLA-A and HLA-B alleles for most subjects in the first cohort. A cluster of highly shared sequence variants was judged likely to represent a technical artifact of the sequencing pipeline. In a later analysis, the rate of TCR association differed among HLA loci, with DRB1 alleles having the most associated TCRs and HLA-C alleles having the fewest. The classifier was reported to diagnose cytomegalovirus status with high specificity and sensitivity in both the original and validation cohorts. The authors suggested that the approach could potentially be extended to other disease states and immunological phenotypes. Compared with equally common non-associated chains, HLA-associated TCR beta chains in a later analysis were more clonally expanded and had lower generation probabilities. V-gene and J-gene trimming of TCR beta chains was associated with a missense DCLRE1C variant in a later genetic analysis, and the association was replicated in an independent cohort. Because counts were too low, roughly 18 rarely observed V segments, including chromosome 9 orphons, were left out of the earlier analysis of a few hundred of the donors. In an earlier analysis of around 600 of the donors, most TCR beta V segments appeared in productive rearrangements about 90% or about 30% of the time, broadly matching IMGT annotations. Only TCR beta chains were sequenced in this cohort, and the absence of alpha or paired-chain data limited detectable features. A later analysis reported that several top co-occurrence clusters appeared linked to parvovirus B19, influenza, CMV and Epstein-Barr virus. The presence/absence analyses assumed that sequencing depth was roughly uniform across donors, and that assumption may not be true. Immune exposure information for the cohort was limited to CMV serostatus. In a later analysis, about 16,000 TCR beta sequences were associated with specific HLA alleles at a false discovery rate of 0.05. Linkage disequilibrium might explain the correlated functional status among segregating V segments, but an unknown experimental factor could not be excluded. Some IMGT-functional V segments, including TRBV6-2 and TRBV6-3, could not be distinguished by the 87-base-pair reads and were therefore excluded. A few of the identified cytomegalovirus-associated TCR beta chains were confirmed in vitro to be specific for cytomegalovirus antigens. Because HLA typing was missing for some donors at each locus, association tests included only the typed subset. Across donors, most TCR sequences were observed very rarely, whereas some public TCRs were present in many individuals. The study listed 170 or so TCR beta chains as associated with cytomegalovirus. In a later analysis, most CMV-associated TCR beta chains were found to appear HLA-restricted, with HLA associations seemingly driven largely by CMV exposure. A later genetic analysis reported fewer N-insertions in productive TCRs among donors in an Asian-associated ancestry cluster than the roughly 620-donor mean. When HLA alleles, especially DR and DQ, strongly co-occurred, TCR associations were difficult to assign to individual alleles.

The cohort was made up of approximately 700 healthy bone marrow donors. All cohort members were sampled while nominally healthy, although unrecorded immune exposures were likely present. The donor tested CMV seronegative and was one of the 352 seronegative cohort members. A peripheral blood sample was collected from each donor, and TCR beta sequencing was performed on peripheral blood mononuclear cells. The Qiagen DNeasy Blood Extraction Kit was used to extract genomic DNA from the blood cell samples. Sequencing input: PBMCs. This TCR derives from a woman under 30 in good health and CMV-seronegative. Recombination joined TRBV15 with TRBJ2-5, with no confidently assigned D gene. The CDR3 amino acid sequence is: CATSRGAETQYF. The sequenced DNA is TGTGCCACCAGCAGAGGGGCAGAGACCCAGTACTTC. When the CDR3 is completed using the reference TRBV15 and TRBJ2-5 genes on either side, the full variable domain is DAMVIQNPRYQVTQFGKPVTLSCSQTLNHNVMYWYQQKSSQAPKLLFHYYDKDFNNEADTPDNFQSRRPNTSFCFLDIRSPGLGDTAMYLCATSRGAETQYFGPGTRLLVL.